The 6 T cell receptor beta chains listed next were all sequenced from one sample in a study of T cell responses to AZD1222 COVID-19 vaccine. Some clones are missing from TCRdb's copy, which holds only in-frame ones; the method was immunoSEQ multiplex PCR. Among roughly 120,000 clones listed, 93% were seen once. The sample consisted of peripheral blood, taken on day 0 of AZD1222 vaccination. These receptors all stem from an adult in good health.

In this sample, this clone turned up once. This chain links TRBV14 with TRBJ2-7; D perhaps matches TRBD1 (5 bases). V shed 1 base and J shed 7 bases, with 8 bases lying between them. Germline loops: CDR1 SGHDN, CDR2 FVKESK. The CDR3 covers 12 residues. The CDR3 protein is CASSQGTGEQYF. CDR3 bases: TGTGCCAGCAGCCAAGGAACAGGTGAGCAGTACTTC. The full variable domain, rest sourced from reference TRBV14 and TRBJ2-7, is EAGVTQFPSHSVIEKGQTVTLRCDPISGHDNLYWYRRVMGKEIKFLLHFVKESKQDESGMPNNRFLAERTGGTYSTLKVQPAELEDSGVYFCASSQGTGEQYFGPGTRLTVT.

The J gene is TRBJ2-7, the V gene TRBV7-9; 8 bases line up with TRBD1. V shed 5 bases and J 4 bases; nucleotides not matched to a gene: 7. Per germline, CDR1 SEHNR and CDR2 FQNEAQ (reference sequence). The CDR3 covers 14 residues. CDR3 loop: CASSPRQGTYEQYF. Written as DNA, the CDR3 is TGTGCCAGCAGCCCCCGACAGGGGACTTACGAGCAGTACTTC.

The count of this clone is one. The J gene is TRBJ2-3, the V gene TRBV5-5; D is unclear. CDR3 length: 16 residues. V lost 2 bases and J lost 2, with 15 bases in between. Germline CDR1 is SGHKS and CDR2 is YYEKEE (reference sequence). The chain's CDR3 is CASSLGELDFTDTQYF. For the CDR3, the DNA is TGTGCCAGCAGCTTAGGAGAACTCGATTTCACAGATACGCAGTATTTT.

V is TRBV13 and J is TRBJ2-4; D is possibly TRBD1 (5 bases). V was pared by 4 bases and J by 8 bases, with 21 bases between. This CDR3 region has 16 residues. Germline loops: CDR1 PRHDT, CDR2 FYEKMQ (reference sequence). Here the CDR3 reads CASSSLGAARRDIQYF. The DNA of the CDR3 is TGTGCCAGCAGCTCCCTAGGGGCCGCCAGGAGAGACATTCAGTACTTC.

The V call is TRBV10-3, the J call TRBJ2-7, with 9 bases that match TRBD2. This CDR3 spans 16 amino acids. J gave up 1 base and V 0 bases, and 4 bases lay outside the gene matches. The germline V gene has CDR1 ENHRY and CDR2 SYGVKD. CDR3 sequence reads: CAISESELAGSYEQYF. CDR3 nucleotide sequence: TGTGCCATCAGTGAGTCAGAACTAGCGGGTTCCTACGAGCAGTACTTC.

The chain is built from TRBV28 and TRBJ1-2; D is unclear. Germline CDR1 reads MDHEN; CDR2 reads SYDVKM. V was clipped by 5 bases and J by 8 bases, with 18 bases between them. The CDR3 runs to 14 residues. In DNA, the CDR3 is TGTGCCAGCAGTCTGGAACACGGCAGCTTGGGCTACACCTTC. Translated, it gives CASSLEHGSLGYTF.